Presented here are 23 T cell receptor beta chains from one specimen sequenced in a study of molecular identifiers for immune sequencing clone quantification. TCRdb re-called the PCR reads through MiXCR, storing one row per CDR3 protein. In the table there are 300,000 to 400,000 distinct CDR3 sequences, roughly 24% of which are singletons. The sequencing sample was made of naive CD8+ T cells from blood, with Jurkat cell RNA spiked in. The sample's subset: FACS-sorted CD8+CD4-CCR7+CD45RA+ naive T cells. These receptor sequences come from a human donor in good health. Some libraries in this study had Jurkat cell RNA spiked in.

As to this clonotype: One junction end does not reproduce the germline sequence, and a read error may be involved. This chain connects TRBV27 to TRBJ2-5; possibly TRBD1 or TRBD2 for D (5 bases each). Germline-derived CDR1 and CDR2 are MNHEY and SMNVEV (reference sequence). The CDR3 length is 14 residues. CDR3 DNA sequence: TGTGCCAGCAGTTTATTTGGGGGAGAAGAGCCCCAGTACTTC. Translating it yields CASSLFGGEEPQYF.

This clonotype was picked up many times. The V gene is TRBV27, the J gene TRBJ2-3; no clear D. Germline CDR1 is MNHEY and CDR2 is SMNVEV (reference sequence). V was trimmed by 3 bases and J by 0 bases, leaving 7 bases between them. This CDR3 spans 14 amino acids. CDR3 protein: CASSFSSSTDTQYF. CDR3 sequence (DNA): TGTGCCAGCAGTTTTTCATCTAGCACAGATACGCAGTATTTT.

V gene TRBV2 combines with J gene TRBJ2-3, with a tentative D call TRBD2 (6 bases). The V gene's germline CDR1 is SNHLY and CDR2 FYNNEI. Trimming removed 2 bases from V and 1 base from J, with 10 bases in between. CDR3 length equals 15 residues. For the CDR3, the DNA is TGTGCCAGCAGTGAAAGGTCGGGGGGCACAGATACGCAGTATTTT. Translation: CASSERSGGTDTQYF.

This CDR3 is CATSDGSGGAVFYF. Here the CDR3 DNA reads TGTGCCACCAGTGATGGGTCGGGAGGGGCCGTGTTTTATTTT. The rearrangement joins TRBV24-1 to TRBJ2-3, with 8 bases aligning to TRBD2. The CDR3 is made up of 14 amino acids. CDR1 and CDR2 (germline): KGHDR, SFDVKD. The V gene end was trimmed by 3 bases and the J gene end by 15 bases; junction bases not matched to a gene: 13.

This clonotype appeared a few times. This sequence joins TRBV12-3 or TRBV12-4 and TRBJ2-2; 8 nucleotides agree with TRBD2. CDR3 length equals 16 residues. Trimming removed 5 bases from V and 5 bases from J; junction bases left unmatched: 10. The CDR3 DNA sequence: TGTGCCAGCAGTCCCTGGAGCGGGGGAACTACCGGGGAGCTGTTTTTT. Its translation: CASSPWSGGTTGELFF.

This clonotype has more than one count but fewer than ten. The rearrangement joins TRBV4-3 to TRBJ1-3; D gene uncertain. V shed 0 bases and J shed 0 bases, with 9 bases lying between them. The CDR3 covers 16 residues. From germline, CDR1 is LGHNA and CDR2 YSLEER. The CDR3 loop is CASSQDRVRSGNTIYF. The CDR3 DNA is TGCGCCAGCAGCCAAGATCGAGTCCGCTCTGGAAACACCATATATTTT.

This clonotype showed up just a few times. This chain uses TRBV6-5 with TRBJ2-2; 7 nucleotides match TRBD2. The CDR3 is 15 residues long. V shed 4 bases and J 4 bases; nucleotides not matched to a gene: 6. Germline CDR1 and CDR2: MNHEY and SVGAGI. The DNA of the CDR3 is TGTGCCAGCAGTTGGAGCGGGGCCGGCACCGGGGAGCTGTTTTTT. Amino acid sequence: CASSWSGAGTGELFF.

The chain uses TRBV5-4 and TRBJ2-5; D not resolved. Germline V gene data show CDR1 as SGHNT and CDR2 as YYREEE (reference sequence). V lost 0 bases to trimming and J lost 3 bases, with 6 bases between them. The CDR3 loop spans 13 amino acids. The CDR3 reads CASSLVVEETQYF. In DNA, the CDR3 is TGTGCCAGCAGCTTGGTAGTGGAAGAGACCCAGTACTTC.

This clonotype was seen only once. J is TRBJ1-1 and V is TRBV5-6; D is perhaps TRBD1 (5 bases). The CDR3 covers 13 residues. V was pared by 0 bases and J by 10 bases, with 13 bases between. Germline assignment: CDR1 SGHDT and CDR2 YYEEEE. In DNA form, the CDR3 reads TGTGCCAGCAGCTTGGCCAGGGCTGATGGAGCTTTCTTT. This gives the protein CASSLARADGAFF.

The CDR3 loop reads CASSSSGMANTDTQYF. CDR3 DNA sequence: TGTGCCAGCAGTTCGAGCGGGATGGCTAACACAGATACGCAGTATTTT. V gene TRBV6-6 combines with J gene TRBJ2-3; 7 bases fit TRBD2. This CDR3 is 16 amino acids long. With 4 bases clipped from V and 2 bases from J, the junction kept 9 bases outside the gene matches. The germline V gene encodes CDR1 MNHNY and CDR2 SVGAGI (reference sequence).

This clonotype was recorded many times. The chain is built from TRBV7-9 and TRBJ1-1, with 7 positions matching TRBD1. Germline lookup yields CDR1 SEHNR and CDR2 FQNEAQ (reference sequence). V lost 5 bases, J lost 4 bases, and 1 base stayed unmatched. This CDR3 region has 12 residues. This CDR3 is CASSPGGTEAFF. For the CDR3, the DNA is TGTGCCAGCAGCCCAGGGGGCACTGAAGCTTTCTTT.

To note about this clonotype: One end of the junction is discordant with germline, which a read error may explain. The V and J genes are TRBV7-3 and TRBJ2-6, with TRBD2 identical over 7 bases. Germline values: CDR1 SGHTA, CDR2 FQGTGA. The CDR3 contains 18 residues. For the CDR3, the DNA is TGTGCCAGCCCAACAACCGGGCCTAGCGGTCGTGGGGCCCACGTCCTGCCTTTC. Translation gives CASPTTGPSGRGAHVLPF.

The chain is built from TRBV7-6 and TRBJ2-7; 9 nucleotides match TRBD2. The CDR3 runs 14 residues. Looked up from germline, CDR1 is SGHVS and CDR2 is FNYEAQ. J gave up 2 bases and V 8 bases, and 7 bases lay outside the gene matches. The CDR3 DNA is TGTGCCAGCTCGCGGGAGGGCCAAACCTACGAGCAGTACTTC. It translates to CASSREGQTYEQYF.

This clonotype has more than one count but fewer than ten. In DNA form, the CDR3 reads TGTGCCAGCTCACCAGGCGACAGGGGCAGGTCTGGGGCCAACGTCCTGACTTTC. It specifies CASSPGDRGRSGANVLTF. The rearrangement uses TRBV18 and TRBJ2-6; 8 bases fit TRBD1. The germline V gene encodes CDR1 KGHSH and CDR2 LQKENI. The CDR3 runs 18 residues. Germline trimming cut 2 bases from V and 1 base from J; bases unmatched to any gene: 7. Combining the CDR3 with reference TRBV18 and TRBJ2-6 gives the whole variable domain NAGVMQNPRHLVRRRGQEARLRCSPMKGHSHVYWYRQLPEEGLKFMVYLQKENIIDESGMPKERFSAEFPKEGPSILRIQQVVRGDSAAYFCASSPGDRGRSGANVLTFGAGSRLTVL.

V and J are TRBV4-1 and TRBJ2-7, with TRBD2 matching over 10 bases. CDR1 is MGHRA, CDR2 YSYEKL, per germline. V shed 1 base, J shed 2 bases, and the junction held 5 bases outside the gene matches. The CDR3 contains 16 residues. CDR3 region: CASSQVVAGGPYEQYF. The CDR3 nucleotides read TGCGCCAGCAGCCAAGTGGTAGCGGGGGGACCCTACGAGCAGTACTTC.

In the case of this clonotype: This clone may be a read error of a much larger clone one base away. J is TRBJ2-3 and V is TRBV7-2; D remains ambiguous. Trimming removed 5 bases from V and 7 bases from J, with 19 bases in between. In germline, CDR1 is SGHTA, CDR2 FQGNSA. This CDR3 comprises 15 residues. The CDR3 spells CASSLRAANTNTQYF. CDR3 in DNA: TGTGCCAGCAGCCTACGGGCAGCTAATACGAATACGCAGTATTTT.

This clonotype was counted only a few times. The chain joins TRBV20-1 to TRBJ2-3; 12 bases line up with TRBD2. Losses at the gene ends were 3 bases for V and 2 bases for J; bases not matched to a gene: 15. The germline gives CDR1 DFQATT, CDR2 SNEGSKA (reference sequence). This CDR3 is 19 amino acids long. CDR3 amino acids: CSASDPETSGRTDTDTQYF. CDR3 nucleotide sequence: TGCAGTGCTAGTGACCCGGAGACTAGCGGGAGAACAGACACAGATACGCAGTATTTT.

V and J are TRBV4-1 and TRBJ2-7; D ambiguous. Germline V lookup: CDR1 MGHRA, CDR2 YSYEKL. CDR3 size: 16 residues. Between the trimmed V and J ends, which lost 3 bases and 3 bases, there was a span of 18 bases. CDR3 protein: CASSQVQRNLYYEQYF. In DNA form, the CDR3 reads TGCGCCAGCAGCCAGGTCCAGCGAAACCTTTACTACGAGCAGTACTTC.

This clonotype came up many times. J is TRBJ1-2 and V is TRBV5-1; D remains ambiguous. V lost 1 base and J 2 bases, leaving 3 bases between the germline ends. Germline V gives CDR1 SGHRS, CDR2 YFSETQ. The CDR3 spans 12 residues. DNA of the CDR3: TGCGCCAGCAGCTTGCAAAACTATGGCTACACCTTC. Translating it yields CASSLQNYGYTF.

With regard to this clonotype: The germline gene is not matched at one end of the junction; a read error may be the cause. The rearrangement joins TRBV7-9 to TRBJ1-1; 8 nucleotides agree with TRBD1. CDR3 length: 18 amino acids. The germline CDR1 and CDR2 sequences are SEHNR and FQNEAQ (reference sequence). The CDR3 DNA reads as TGTACCAGCAGCCCAAAGACAGGGGCTAACGGAGGAACTACTGAAGCTTTCTTT. The encoded protein is CTSSPKTGANGGTTEAFF.

On this clonotype: Possible read error: a much larger clone is one base away. The chain employs TRBV27 and TRBJ2-7, with D possibly being TRBD1 (5 bases). CDR1 is MNHEY and CDR2 is SMNVEV in the germline V gene (reference sequence). Trimming took off 4 bases at V and 5 bases at J, with 15 bases between the two ends. The CDR3 totals 14 residues. CDR3 DNA sequence: TGTGCCAGCAGTTCCTCCGTGACAGAGCACGAGCAGTACTTC. Protein: CASSSSVTEHEQYF.

This clonotype was counted between two and nine times. The rearrangement links TRBV10-1 to TRBJ2-7, with D possibly matching TRBD2 (5 bases). Trimming removed 5 bases at V and 5 bases at J, with 16 bases between. CDR1 is WNHNN, CDR2 SYGVQD, per germline (reference sequence). This CDR3 has 14 residues. The CDR3 DNA sequence: TGCGCCAGCAGTAATTGGGCCGAGGGTAACGAGCAGTACTTC. Its translation is CASSNWAEGNEQYF.

The chain couples TRBV19 to TRBJ1-1, with 8 nucleotides matching TRBD1. From germline, CDR1 is LNHDA and CDR2 SQIVND (reference sequence). J lost 1 base, V lost 1 base, and 5 bases had no gene match. The CDR3 runs 16 residues. The CDR3 DNA follows: TGTGCCAGTAGTATAGGGCAGGGGGCTCGGAACACTGAAGCTTTCTTT. Amino acids: CASSIGQGARNTEAFF.